This TCR beta chain was captured in a study of spatial heterogeneity in lung cancer. Overall study context: Fewer alpha-chain than beta-chain sequences were consistently detected.

The CDR3 totals 15 residues. The V and J ends lost 2 bases and 1 base respectively, with 11 bases between them. Germline lookup yields CDR1 ENHRY and CDR2 SYGVKD. TCRdb passed the 5' RACE reads through MiXCR, listing each CDR3 protein once. The sample yields 35,000 to 45,000 distinct CDR3 sequences, less than 9% seen once. This clonotype appeared many times. Time point indicated: sample taken at primary tumor resection. The donors comprised some 70 untreated early-stage non-small cell lung cancer patients. Sequencing was performed on PBMCs, taken at surgery. The source is a female donor with early-stage non-small cell lung cancer. The chain joins TRBV10-3 to TRBJ2-5, with TRBD1 as a possible D gene (5 bases). The CDR3 region is CAISEGQRGQETQYF. The CDR3 coding sequence is TGTGCCATCAGTGAGGGACAAAGGGGCCAAGAGACCCAGTACTTC.